The next 2 T cell receptor beta chains were all read from a single sample in a study of cytomegalovirus exposure and HLA in healthy donors. Vbeta (60) and Jbeta (13) primers were used in the PCR. Profiling relied on immunoSEQ multiplex PCR, and the TCRdb table lists in-frame clones only, not all of them. The sample lists some 130,000 clones, 75% to 80% occurring once. Sequenced input: PBMCs. The origin of the receptors is a woman aged 55-69 years in good health and CMV-seronegative.

Here the CDR3 reads CAWSSSGRQELFF. CDR3 coding DNA: TGTGCCTGGAGTTCTAGCGGGAGGCAGGAGCTGTTTTTT. The chain links TRBV30 to TRBJ2-2, with 11 nucleotides matching TRBD2. From germline, CDR1 is GTSNPN and CDR2 SVGIG (reference sequence). The CDR3 length is 13 residues. J gave up 10 bases and V 2 bases, and 3 bases lay outside the gene matches.

This clone was counted between two and nine times. This CDR3 reads CASSPRGQERYNEQFF. The CDR3 DNA reads TGTGCCAGCAGTCCCAGGGGCCAGGAAAGATACAATGAGCAGTTCTTC. The gene calls are TRBV6-4 and TRBJ2-1; perhaps TRBD1 as D (6 bases). This CDR3 has 16 amino acids. The V end was cut by 5 bases, the J end by 4 bases, with 18 bases between. CDR1 is MRHNA, CDR2 SNTAGT, per germline.